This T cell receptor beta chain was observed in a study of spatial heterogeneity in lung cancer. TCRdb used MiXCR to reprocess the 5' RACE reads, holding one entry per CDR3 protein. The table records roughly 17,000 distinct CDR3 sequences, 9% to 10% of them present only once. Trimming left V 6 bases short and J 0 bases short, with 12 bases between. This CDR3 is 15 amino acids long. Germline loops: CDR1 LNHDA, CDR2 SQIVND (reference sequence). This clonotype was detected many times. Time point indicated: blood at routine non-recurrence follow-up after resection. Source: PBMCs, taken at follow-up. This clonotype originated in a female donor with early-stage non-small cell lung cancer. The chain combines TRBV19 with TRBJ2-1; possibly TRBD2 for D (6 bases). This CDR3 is CASRVRGSSYNEQFF. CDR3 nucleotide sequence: TGTGCCAGTAGGGTTCGGGGGAGCTCCTACAATGAGCAGTTCTTC.